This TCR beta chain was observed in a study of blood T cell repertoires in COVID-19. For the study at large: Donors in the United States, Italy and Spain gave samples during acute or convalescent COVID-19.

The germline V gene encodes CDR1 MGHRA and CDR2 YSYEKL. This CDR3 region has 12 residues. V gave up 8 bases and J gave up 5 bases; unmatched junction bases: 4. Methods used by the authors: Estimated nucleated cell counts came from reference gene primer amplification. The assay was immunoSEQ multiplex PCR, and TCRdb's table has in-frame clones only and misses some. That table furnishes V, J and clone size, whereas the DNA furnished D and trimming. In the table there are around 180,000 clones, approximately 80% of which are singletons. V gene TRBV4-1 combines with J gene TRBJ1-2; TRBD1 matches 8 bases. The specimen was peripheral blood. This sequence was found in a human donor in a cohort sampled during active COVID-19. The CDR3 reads CASQGQEYGYTF. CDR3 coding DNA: TGCGCCAGCCAGGGACAGGAATATGGCTACACCTTC.